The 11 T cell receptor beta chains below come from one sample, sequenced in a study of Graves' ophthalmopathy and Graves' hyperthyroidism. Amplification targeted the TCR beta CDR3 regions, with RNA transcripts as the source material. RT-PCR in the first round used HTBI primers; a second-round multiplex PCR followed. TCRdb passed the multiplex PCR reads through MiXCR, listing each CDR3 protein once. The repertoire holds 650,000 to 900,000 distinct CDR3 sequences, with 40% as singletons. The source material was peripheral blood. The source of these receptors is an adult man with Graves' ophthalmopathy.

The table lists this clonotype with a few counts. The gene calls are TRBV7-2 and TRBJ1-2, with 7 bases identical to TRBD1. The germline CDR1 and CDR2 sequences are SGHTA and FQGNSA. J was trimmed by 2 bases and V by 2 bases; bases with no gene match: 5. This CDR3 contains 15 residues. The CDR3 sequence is CASSLWDSANYGYTF. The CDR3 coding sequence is TGTGCCAGCAGCTTATGGGACAGTGCGAACTATGGCTACACCTTC.

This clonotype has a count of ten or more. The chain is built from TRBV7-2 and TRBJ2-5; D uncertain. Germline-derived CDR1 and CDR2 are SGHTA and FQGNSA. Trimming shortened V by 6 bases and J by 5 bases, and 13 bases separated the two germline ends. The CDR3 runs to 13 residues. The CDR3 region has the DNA TGTGCCAGCAGGAGATTGCTCGAGGAGACCCAGTACTTC. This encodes CASRRLLEETQYF.

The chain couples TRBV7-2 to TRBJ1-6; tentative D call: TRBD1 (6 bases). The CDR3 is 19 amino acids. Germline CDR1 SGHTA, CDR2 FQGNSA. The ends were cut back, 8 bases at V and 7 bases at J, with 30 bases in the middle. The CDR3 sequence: CASSPFEVTGRGVNSPLHF. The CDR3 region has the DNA TGTGCCAGCTCACCATTTGAGGTGACAGGCCGTGGCGTAAATTCACCCCTCCACTTT.

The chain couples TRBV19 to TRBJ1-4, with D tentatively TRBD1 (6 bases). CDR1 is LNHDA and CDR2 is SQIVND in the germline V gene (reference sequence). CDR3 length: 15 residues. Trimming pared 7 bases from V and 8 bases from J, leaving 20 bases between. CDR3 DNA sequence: TGTGCCAGTACAACTAGGACAGTTCCCGAAGAAAAACTGTTTTTT. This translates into CASTTRTVPEEKLFF.

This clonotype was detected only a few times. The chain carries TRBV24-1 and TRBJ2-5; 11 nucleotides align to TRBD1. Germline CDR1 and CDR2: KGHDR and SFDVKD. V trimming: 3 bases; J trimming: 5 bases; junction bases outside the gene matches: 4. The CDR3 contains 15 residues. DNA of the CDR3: TGTGCCACCAGTGATGCCGGGACAGGGGGGGAGACCCAGTACTTC. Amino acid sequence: CATSDAGTGGETQYF.

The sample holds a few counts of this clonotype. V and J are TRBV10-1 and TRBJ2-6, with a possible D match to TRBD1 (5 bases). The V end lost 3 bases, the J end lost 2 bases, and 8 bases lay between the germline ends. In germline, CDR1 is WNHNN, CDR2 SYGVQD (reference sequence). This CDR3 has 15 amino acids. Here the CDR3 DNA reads TGCGCCAGCAGTGAATCCAGGGCTGGGGCCAACGTCCTGACTTTC. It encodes CASSESRAGANVLTF.

The CDR3 reads CASSVDPQGEGEQYF. In DNA form, the CDR3 reads TGTGCCAGCAGCGTAGATCCGCAGGGGGAGGGCGAGCAGTACTTC. This chain joins TRBV9 and TRBJ2-7; D is tentatively TRBD1 or TRBD2 (7 bases each). The V end was cut by 0 bases, the J end by 6 bases, with 16 bases between. Germline lookup yields CDR1 SGDLS and CDR2 YYNGEE. The CDR3 length is 15 residues.

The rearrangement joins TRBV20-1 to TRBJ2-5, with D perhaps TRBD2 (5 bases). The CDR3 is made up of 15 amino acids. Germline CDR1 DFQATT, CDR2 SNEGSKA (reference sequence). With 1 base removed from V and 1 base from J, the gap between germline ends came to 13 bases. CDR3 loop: CSARVEAGSQETQYF. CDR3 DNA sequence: TGCAGTGCTAGAGTCGAGGCGGGCTCCCAAGAGACCCAGTACTTC.

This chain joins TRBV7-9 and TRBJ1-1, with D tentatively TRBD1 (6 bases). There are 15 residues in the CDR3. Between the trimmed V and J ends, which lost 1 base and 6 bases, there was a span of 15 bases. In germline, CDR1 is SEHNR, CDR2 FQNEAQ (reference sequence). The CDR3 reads CASSLVWGDISEAFF. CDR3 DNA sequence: TGTGCCAGCAGCTTAGTGTGGGGGGACATCTCTGAAGCTTTCTTT.

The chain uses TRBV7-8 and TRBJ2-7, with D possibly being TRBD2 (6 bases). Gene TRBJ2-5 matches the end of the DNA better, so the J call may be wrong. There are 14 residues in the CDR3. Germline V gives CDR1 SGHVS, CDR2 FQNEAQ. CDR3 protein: CASSFWGVGETQYF. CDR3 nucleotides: TGTGCCAGCAGCTTTTGGGGGGTGGGAGAGACCCAGTACTTC.

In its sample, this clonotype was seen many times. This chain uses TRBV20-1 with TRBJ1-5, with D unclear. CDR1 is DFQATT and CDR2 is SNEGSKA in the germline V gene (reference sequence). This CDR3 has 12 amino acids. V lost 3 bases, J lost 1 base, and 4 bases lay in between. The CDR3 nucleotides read TGCAGTGCTAGTGCCAGCAATCAGCCCCAGCATTTT. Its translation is CSASASNQPQHF.